The rows below give T cell receptor beta chains drawn from one sample of a study of CXCR3-negative and CXCR3-positive naive CD8 T cells. TCRdb reprocessed the 5' RACE reads, keeping one entry per CDR3 protein, no DNA. The clone table shows about 6,200 distinct CDR3 sequences, with the ten largest holding around 1.5%. The material sequenced was naive CXCR3+ CD8+ T cells from blood. Every receptor here comes from a human donor in good health. Some clones in this sample may be carry-over from other donors' samples. CDR3s include the opening cysteine and the closing phenylalanine or tryptophan. The order of the fields is J gene, V gene, clone size, CDR3 protein. Where a row states a size, it is once, few, many or the class of an expanded clone; other rows omit it.

j_gene: TRBJ1-2
v_gene: TRBV29-1
abundance: medium-sized
CDR3aa: CSVDGTSINYGYTF

j_gene: TRBJ2-2
v_gene: TRBV5-7
abundance: .
CDR3aa: CASSQRRLALTGEVFF

j_gene: TRBJ2-1
v_gene: TRBV6-5
abundance: .
CDR3aa: CASGPRGLAGGGEQFF

j_gene: TRBJ1-1
v_gene: TRBV20-1
abundance: medium-sized
CDR3aa: CSAPRVKNTEAFF

j_gene: TRBJ2-3
v_gene: TRBV9
abundance: .
CDR3aa: CASSVGTSGSLDTQYF

j_gene: TRBJ2-5
v_gene: TRBV12-3/TRBV12-4
abundance: medium-sized
CDR3aa: CASGPSGGVETQYF

j_gene: TRBJ2-1
v_gene: TRBV5-6
abundance: .
CDR3aa: CASRILASYNEQSF

j_gene: TRBJ1-1
v_gene: TRBV7-9
abundance: medium-sized
CDR3aa: CASAVTATEAFF

j_gene: TRBJ1-2
v_gene: TRBV12-3/TRBV12-4
abundance: medium-sized
CDR3aa: CASSLDYGYTF

j_gene: TRBJ2-3
v_gene: TRBV10-3
abundance: medium-sized
CDR3aa: CAIKGADSTDTQYF

j_gene: TRBJ2-5
v_gene: TRBV7-9
abundance: medium-sized
CDR3aa: CASSPYREETQYF

j_gene: TRBJ2-1
v_gene: TRBV13
abundance: medium-sized
CDR3aa: CASSLIREHEQFF

j_gene: TRBJ2-1
v_gene: TRBV7-9
abundance: .
CDR3aa: CASSLAPWGDVHNEQFF

j_gene: TRBJ2-7
v_gene: TRBV29-1
abundance: medium-sized
CDR3aa: CSVEDPGSSEQYF

j_gene: TRBJ2-7
v_gene: TRBV2
abundance: .
CDR3aa: CASSPWGDLPQSYEQYF

j_gene: TRBJ1-1
v_gene: TRBV29-1
abundance: .
CDR3aa: CSAEQGSTEAFF

j_gene: TRBJ2-1
v_gene: TRBV28
abundance: .
CDR3aa: CASSDDRGLSSYNEQFF

j_gene: TRBJ2-1
v_gene: TRBV3-1
abundance: .
CDR3aa: CASSRGVFSYNEQFF

j_gene: TRBJ2-1
v_gene: TRBV13
abundance: medium-sized
CDR3aa: CASSLVRASRFF

j_gene: TRBJ1-1
v_gene: TRBV6-5
abundance: medium-sized
CDR3aa: CASSYRPVLYENTEAFF